A selection of T cell receptor beta chains follows, all from one sample in a study of long-term antiretroviral therapy in people with HIV. Produced via immunoSEQ multiplex PCR; TCRdb's table is partial and in-frame only. This table holds 28,000 or so clones, approximately 85% found once. The sample consisted of unsorted PBMCs, taken 0.8 years before starting antiretroviral therapy. Receptors were obtained from a man aged 18 to 30 with HIV. CDR3s include the opening cysteine and the closing phenylalanine or tryptophan. A D gene is named only where the DNA matches it firmly. Size values are once, few and many counts, or a class for expanded clones, and some rows have none.

v_gene: TRBV12-5
d_gene: TRBD1
abundance: once
j_gene: TRBJ2-1
CDR3aa: CASGLVQGTGGNEQFF
CDR3nt: TGTGCTAGTGGTTTGGTTCAGGGGACAGGAGGTAATGAGCAGTTCTTC

v_gene: TRBV11-2
d_gene: .
abundance: .
j_gene: TRBJ2-3
CDR3aa: CASSLVSRGVDTQYF
CDR3nt: TGTGCCAGCAGCTTAGTCTCCAGGGGTGTGGATACGCAGTATTTT

v_gene: TRBV6-1
d_gene: .
abundance: .
j_gene: TRBJ1-1
CDR3aa: CASSEFQGNTEAFF
CDR3nt: TGTGCCAGCAGTGAATTCCAGGGGAACACTGAAGCTTTCTTT

v_gene: TRBV9
d_gene: .
abundance: .
j_gene: TRBJ1-1
CDR3aa: CASSADNTPEAFF
CDR3nt: TGTGCCAGCAGCGCCGACAATACCCCTGAAGCTTTCTTT

v_gene: TRBV28
d_gene: .
abundance: .
j_gene: TRBJ2-7
CDR3aa: CASTVTGGGEQYF
CDR3nt: TGTGCCAGCACCGTCACAGGGGGGGGAGAGCAGTACTTC

v_gene: TRBV11-3
d_gene: .
abundance: once
j_gene: TRBJ2-5
CDR3aa: CASSLGRQGGGETQYF
CDR3nt: TGTGCCAGCAGCTTGGGCCGGCAGGGCGGAGGAGAGACCCAGTACTTC

v_gene: TRBV18
d_gene: TRBD1
abundance: .
j_gene: TRBJ1-2
CDR3aa: CASSLSGQGTVVYGYTF
CDR3nt: TGTGCCAGCTCTCTCTCCGGACAGGGGACGGTGGTCTATGGCTACACCTTC

v_gene: TRBV11-1
d_gene: .
abundance: .
j_gene: TRBJ1-3
CDR3aa: CASSTDRFRDTIYF
CDR3nt: TGTGCCAGCAGCACGGACCGGTTTAGGGACACCATATATTTT

v_gene: TRBV5-4
d_gene: TRBD2
abundance: .
j_gene: TRBJ2-5
CDR3aa: CASSFGLAEETQYF
CDR3nt: TGTGCCAGCAGCTTCGGACTAGCGGAAGAGACCCAGTACTTC

v_gene: TRBV2
d_gene: .
abundance: .
j_gene: TRBJ1-1
CDR3aa: CASTEAFF
CDR3nt: TGTGCCAGCACTGAAGCTTTCTTT

v_gene: TRBV7-9
d_gene: TRBD2
abundance: .
j_gene: TRBJ2-2
CDR3aa: CASSLSGLANTGELFF
CDR3nt: TGTGCCAGCAGCTTATCCGGACTAGCGAACACCGGGGAGCTGTTTTTT

v_gene: TRBV19
d_gene: .
abundance: once
j_gene: TRBJ1-1
CDR3aa: CASSIVLNTEAFF
CDR3nt: TGTGCCAGTAGTATAGTTCTGAACACTGAAGCTTTCTTT

v_gene: TRBV5-8
d_gene: .
abundance: .
j_gene: TRBJ2-7
CDR3aa: CASSTQYEQYF
CDR3nt: TGTGCCAGCAGCACGCAGTACGAGCAGTACTTC

v_gene: TRBV5-6
d_gene: .
abundance: .
j_gene: TRBJ2-1
CDR3aa: CASRFEFDTGNEQFF
CDR3nt: TGTGCCAGCAGATTTGAATTTGACACCGGGAATGAGCAGTTCTTC

v_gene: TRBV4-1
d_gene: .
abundance: .
j_gene: TRBJ2-4
CDR3aa: CASSQAARTIAKNIQYF
CDR3nt: TGCGCCAGCAGCCAAGCGGCCCGCACGATAGCCAAAAACATTCAGTACTTC

v_gene: TRBV15
d_gene: .
abundance: .
j_gene: TRBJ1-5
CDR3aa: CATSTTNDNQPQHF
CDR3nt: TGTGCCACCAGCACGACAAATGACAATCAGCCCCAGCATTTT

v_gene: TRBV27
d_gene: .
abundance: few
j_gene: TRBJ1-2
CDR3aa: CASSSVGNYGYTF
CDR3nt: TGTGCCAGCAGTTCTGTTGGTAACTATGGCTACACCTTC

v_gene: TRBV11-2
d_gene: .
abundance: .
j_gene: TRBJ2-1
CDR3aa: CASSLEYNEQFF
CDR3nt: TGTGCCAGCAGCTTAGAGTACAATGAGCAGTTCTTC

v_gene: TRBV7-3
d_gene: TRBD2
abundance: once
j_gene: TRBJ2-1
CDR3aa: CASSLRREGGYNEQFF
CDR3nt: TGTGCCAGCAGCTTAAGGCGGGAGGGAGGGTACAATGAGCAGTTCTTC

v_gene: TRBV7-9
d_gene: .
abundance: once
j_gene: TRBJ2-5
CDR3aa: CASSPDPNGKTQYF
CDR3nt: TGTGCCAGCAGCCCCGACCCGAATGGAAAGACCCAGTACTTC

v_gene: TRBV15
d_gene: .
abundance: .
j_gene: TRBJ2-6
CDR3aa: CATSRVSGANVLTF
CDR3nt: TGTGCCACCAGCAGAGTTTCTGGGGCCAACGTCCTGACTTTC

v_gene: TRBV5-1
d_gene: TRBD1
abundance: .
j_gene: TRBJ1-4
CDR3aa: CASSVDRGANEKLFF
CDR3nt: TGCGCCAGCAGCGTAGACAGGGGCGCTAATGAAAAACTGTTTTTT

v_gene: TRBV5-6
d_gene: .
abundance: once
j_gene: TRBJ1-1
CDR3aa: CASSLGGIWAFF
CDR3nt: TGTGCCAGCAGCTTGGGGGGCATCTGGGCTTTCTTT

v_gene: TRBV9
d_gene: .
abundance: .
j_gene: TRBJ1-2
CDR3aa: CASSVPWADGYTF
CDR3nt: TGTGCCAGCAGCGTTCCATGGGCAGATGGCTACACCTTC

v_gene: TRBV9
d_gene: TRBD2
abundance: .
j_gene: TRBJ2-5
CDR3aa: CASSATSGAETQYF
CDR3nt: TGTGCCAGCAGCGCGACTAGCGGGGCAGAGACCCAGTACTTC

v_gene: TRBV2
d_gene: .
abundance: .
j_gene: TRBJ1-1
CDR3aa: CASSEPGGTEAFF
CDR3nt: TGTGCCAGCAGTGAACCCGGGGGCACTGAAGCTTTCTTT

v_gene: TRBV6-1
d_gene: .
abundance: .
j_gene: TRBJ1-5
CDR3aa: CASPVRLDQPQHF
CDR3nt: TGTGCCAGCCCAGTACGCTTAGATCAGCCCCAGCATTTT

v_gene: TRBV6-5
d_gene: .
abundance: .
j_gene: TRBJ2-7
CDR3aa: CASTDPGRYEQYF
CDR3nt: TGTGCCAGCACCGACCCAGGCCGCTACGAGCAGTACTTC

v_gene: TRBV27
d_gene: TRBD2
abundance: .
j_gene: TRBJ2-1
CDR3aa: CASGWEGPGFF
CDR3nt: TGTGCCAGCGGATGGGAGGGCCCGGGGTTCTTC

v_gene: TRBV4-1
d_gene: .
abundance: .
j_gene: TRBJ1-3
CDR3aa: CASSHSTARGNTIYF
CDR3nt: TGCGCCAGCAGCCATTCGACGGCGCGTGGAAACACCATATATTTT

v_gene: TRBV29-1
d_gene: TRBD1
abundance: .
j_gene: TRBJ2-3
CDR3aa: CSVHTGRTGTDTQYF
CDR3nt: TGCAGCGTTCATACGGGAAGGACAGGGACAGATACGCAGTATTTT

v_gene: TRBV6-5
d_gene: TRBD1
abundance: .
j_gene: TRBJ1-2
CDR3aa: CASSYSETGGGYTF
CDR3nt: TGTGCCAGCAGTTACTCAGAGACAGGGGGGGGCTACACCTTC

v_gene: TRBV2
d_gene: .
abundance: .
j_gene: TRBJ1-2
CDR3aa: CASSADSSYGYTF
CDR3nt: TGTGCCAGCAGTGCCGACAGCTCCTATGGCTACACCTTC

v_gene: TRBV18
d_gene: .
abundance: few
j_gene: TRBJ2-7
CDR3aa: CASSPLEGTYEQYF
CDR3nt: TGTGCCAGCTCACCACTTGAGGGAACCTACGAGCAGTACTTC

v_gene: TRBV7-6
d_gene: TRBD2
abundance: .
j_gene: TRBJ2-3
CDR3aa: CASSLAPGGEGDTQYF
CDR3nt: TGTGCCAGCAGCTTAGCGCCGGGAGGGGAGGGAGATACGCAGTATTTT

v_gene: TRBV7-9
d_gene: .
abundance: .
j_gene: TRBJ1-1
CDR3aa: CASFNPSGRSTEAFF
CDR3nt: TGTGCCAGCTTCAATCCTTCTGGGAGGTCCACTGAAGCTTTCTTT

v_gene: TRBV9
d_gene: TRBD1
abundance: .
j_gene: TRBJ1-1
CDR3aa: CASNPSDRMNTEAFF
CDR3nt: TGTGCCAGCAACCCGTCGGACAGGATGAACACTGAAGCTTTCTTT

v_gene: TRBV7-6
d_gene: .
abundance: .
j_gene: TRBJ1-3
CDR3aa: CASSPGGYSPFSGNTIYF
CDR3nt: TGTGCCAGCAGCCCCGGGGGGTACAGTCCGTTCTCTGGAAACACCATATATTTT

v_gene: TRBV4-3
d_gene: .
abundance: .
j_gene: TRBJ1-1
CDR3aa: CASSPDSLNTEAFF
CDR3nt: TGCGCCAGCAGCCCCGACAGTTTGAACACTGAAGCTTTCTTT

v_gene: TRBV5-1
d_gene: .
abundance: .
j_gene: TRBJ1-1
CDR3aa: CASSLEAEMNTEAFF
CDR3nt: TGCGCCAGCAGCTTGGAAGCAGAAATGAACACTGAAGCTTTCTTT

v_gene: TRBV19
d_gene: TRBD1
abundance: .
j_gene: TRBJ2-1
CDR3aa: CASSPPRDSAYNEQFF
CDR3nt: TGTGCCAGTAGTCCACCCCGGGACAGTGCCTACAATGAGCAGTTCTTC